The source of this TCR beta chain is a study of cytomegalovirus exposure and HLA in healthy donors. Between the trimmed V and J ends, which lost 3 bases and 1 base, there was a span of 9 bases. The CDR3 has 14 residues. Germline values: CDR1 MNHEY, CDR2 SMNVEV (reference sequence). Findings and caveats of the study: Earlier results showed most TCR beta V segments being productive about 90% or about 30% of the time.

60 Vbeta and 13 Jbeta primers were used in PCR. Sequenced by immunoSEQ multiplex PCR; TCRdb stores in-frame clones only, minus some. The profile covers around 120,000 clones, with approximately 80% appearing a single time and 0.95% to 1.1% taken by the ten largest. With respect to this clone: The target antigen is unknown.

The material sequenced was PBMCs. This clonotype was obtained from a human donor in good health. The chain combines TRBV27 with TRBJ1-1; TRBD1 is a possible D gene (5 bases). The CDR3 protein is CASSFGAANTEAFF. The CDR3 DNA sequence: TGTGCCAGCAGTTTTGGGGCAGCGAACACTGAAGCTTTCTTT.